Below, 20 T cell receptor beta chains from the same sample are listed, as sequenced in a study of human T cells and chemical hapten exposure. The time point was: patch test 2, 6 weeks after DPC sensitization. Treatment indicated: therapeutic diphenylcyclopropenone sensitization with weekly scalp DPC. It was unfractionated whole blood from which total RNA was extracted. MiXCR, applied by TCRdb to the RACE reads, yields one record per CDR3 protein. The table has 35,000 to 55,000 distinct CDR3 sequences, roughly a tenth seen once. The sample in question was whole blood, obtained in connection with sensitization to the hapten diphenylcyclopropenone (DPC). The source of these receptors is a woman aged 25 to 39 with alopecia areata. Some clones in this sample may be carry-over from other donors' samples.

This clonotype was counted between two and nine times. The chain joins TRBV30 to TRBJ2-6; possible D gene TRBD2, 7 bases. CDR1 is GTSNPN, CDR2 SVGIG, per germline (reference sequence). Trimming took off 8 bases at V and 2 bases at J, with 13 bases between the two ends. The CDR3 length is 14 residues. CDR3 loop: CAGAGGPGANVLTF. DNA of the CDR3: TGTGCCGGGGCCGGGGGGCCTGGGGCCAACGTCCTGACTTTC.

This clonotype was counted many times. The chain joins TRBV30 to TRBJ2-2; 9 positions agree with TRBD2. CDR3 size: 14 residues. In germline, CDR1 is GTSNPN, CDR2 SVGIG (reference sequence). The junction had 0 bases not matched to a gene; V was cut back by 3 bases and J by 1 base. The CDR3 loop is CAWRLAGNTGELFF. CDR3 DNA: TGTGCCTGGAGACTAGCGGGGAACACCGGGGAGCTGTTTTTT.

This clonotype was seen repeatedly, ten times or more. The chain uses TRBV13 and TRBJ2-1, with D unclear. The germline V gene encodes CDR1 PRHDT and CDR2 FYEKMQ (reference sequence). The CDR3 runs 16 residues. The ends were cut back, 3 bases at V and 0 bases at J, with 12 bases in the middle. The CDR3 coding sequence is TGTGCCAGCAGCTTGATGTACCGCCTCTCCTACAATGAGCAGTTCTTC. Translating it yields CASSLMYRLSYNEQFF.

This chain connects TRBV27 to TRBJ2-7, with 7 bases fitting TRBD2. V lost 8 bases and J lost 3; bases outside the gene matches: 16. The CDR3 covers 16 residues. Germline CDR1 MNHEY, CDR2 SMNVEV (reference sequence). The CDR3 protein is CASQTYRAGPYYEQYF. DNA of the CDR3: TGTGCCAGCCAGACCTATAGAGCGGGACCCTACTACGAGCAGTACTTC.

The sample holds many counts of this clonotype. The chain links TRBV7-3 to TRBJ1-3; D perhaps matches TRBD1 (5 bases). V was cut by 1 base and J by 0 bases, with 10 bases left in between. The germline gives CDR1 SGHTA, CDR2 FQGTGA. This CDR3 region has 16 residues. Written as DNA, the CDR3 is TGTGCCAGCAGCTTAAACGGGGGAAGCTCTGGAAACACCATATATTTT. It yields the protein CASSLNGGSSGNTIYF.

This clonotype was recorded a few times. CDR3 DNA sequence: TGTGCTAGCCGCCCGTCTGGGGCCAACGTCCTGACTTTC. It is translated as CASRPSGANVLTF. J is TRBJ2-6 and V is TRBV7-7; D is ambiguous. CDR1 and CDR2 from the germline V gene are SSHAT and FNYEAQ (reference sequence). CDR3 length: 13 amino acids.

This clonotype has just a few counts. The rearrangement links TRBV7-3 to TRBJ2-5; possibly TRBD1 for D (5 bases). This CDR3 has 13 residues. V lost 5 bases and J 2 bases, leaving 9 bases between the germline ends. Germline V gene sequence: CDR1 SGHTA, CDR2 FQGTGA. CDR3 sequence (DNA): TGTGCCAGCAGCACGACAGAACAAGAGACCCAGTACTTC. Translating gives CASSTTEQETQYF.

This clonotype appeared many times. V is TRBV6-2 or TRBV6-3 and J is TRBJ1-1, with D possibly being TRBD1 (5 bases). The CDR3 sequence is 14 residues long. Trimming took off 6 bases at V and 1 base at J, with 12 bases between the two ends. Germline CDR1 reads MNHEY; CDR2 reads SVGEGT. CDR3: CASRGDRRNTEAFF. DNA of the CDR3: TGTGCCAGCAGGGGGGACCGGAGGAACACTGAAGCTTTCTTT.

This clonotype was detected once. J is TRBJ2-3 and V is TRBV18; TRBD2 is a possible D gene (6 bases). Germline CDR1 KGHSH, CDR2 LQKENI. The CDR3 is 13 residues long. Trimming cost V 0 bases and J 5 bases, with 6 bases left between them. In nucleotides, the CDR3 is TGTGCCAGCTCACCACCGGAGGGAGATACGCAGTATTTT. It yields the protein CASSPPEGDTQYF.

The table lists this clonotype with a few counts. The chain recombines TRBV28 with TRBJ2-7, with D maybe TRBD1 (6 bases). V was clipped by 2 bases and J by 4 bases, with 12 bases between them. This CDR3 has 14 amino acids. Germline V gene sequence: CDR1 MDHEN, CDR2 SYDVKM. In DNA form, the CDR3 reads TGTGCCAGCAGTTTAAGGACAGAGCCATACGAGCAGTACTTC. The encoded protein is CASSLRTEPYEQYF.

CDR3 DNA sequence: TGTGCCAGTCAAAGCTCCTACAATGAGCAGTTCTTC. Its protein is CASQSSYNEQFF. This chain uses TRBV6-2 or TRBV6-3 with TRBJ2-1; D remains ambiguous. This CDR3 contains 12 residues. Germline lookup yields CDR1 MNHEY and CDR2 SVGEGT. V lost 9 bases and J 0 bases, leaving 6 bases between the germline ends.

Ten or more counts support this clonotype. The chain has TRBV7-6 and TRBJ2-3; D remains unclear. With 4 bases removed from V and 5 bases from J, the gap between germline ends came to 10 bases. Germline assignment: CDR1 SGHVS and CDR2 FNYEAQ. The length of the CDR3 is 13 residues. The CDR3 DNA reads as TGTGCCAGCAGCTCTGACACGGGAGATACGCAGTATTTT. This codes for CASSSDTGDTQYF.

This clonotype came up a few times. The rearrangement uses TRBV7-2 and TRBJ2-5; 8 bases are a match to TRBD2. Germline V gene data show CDR1 as SGHTA and CDR2 as FQGNSA. The CDR3 extends over 16 amino acids. Trimming at V came to 1 base and at J to 4 bases, leaving 8 bases not matched to a gene. The CDR3 coding sequence is TGTGCCAGCAGCTTAGGTCTCGGGGGGGCCCGAGAGACCCAGTACTTC. Translated, it gives CASSLGLGGARETQYF. Full variable domain (outside the CDR3, taken from reference TRBV7-2 and TRBJ2-5): GAGVSQSPSNKVTEKGKDVELRCDPISGHTALYWYRQSLGQGLEFLIYFQGNSAPDKSGLPSDRFSAERTGGSVSTLTIQRTQQEDSAVYLCASSLGLGGARETQYFGPGTRLLVL.

This clonotype has only a few counts. The genes are TRBV9 and TRBJ2-5; 9 nucleotides agree with TRBD1. V lost 3 bases to trimming and J lost 4 bases; unmatched junction nucleotides: 4. The CDR3 totals 14 residues. Germline V gives CDR1 SGDLS, CDR2 YYNGEE. The CDR3 is CASSEQGASETQYF. The DNA for the CDR3 is TGTGCCAGCAGCGAACAGGGGGCATCAGAGACCCAGTACTTC.

This clonotype was observed a few times. The chain employs TRBV6-6 and TRBJ1-2; 9 bases align to TRBD1. Germline V lookup: CDR1 MNHNY, CDR2 SVGAGI (reference sequence). This CDR3 has 15 amino acids. The ends lost 2 bases at V and 2 bases at J; junction bases unmatched: 3. CDR3 sequence (DNA): TGTGCCAGCAGTTACCCACAGGGGGCCAACTATGGCTACACCTTC. Its translation: CASSYPQGANYGYTF.

This clonotype was seen a handful of times. This chain links TRBV6-5 with TRBJ2-7; D uncertain. Trimming took off 0 bases at V and 2 bases at J, with 8 bases between the two ends. This CDR3 spans 14 amino acids. CDR1 is MNHEY and CDR2 is SVGAGI in the germline V gene. The DNA of the CDR3 is TGTGCCAGCAGTTACTCCTTAGACACCTACGAGCAGTACTTC. It encodes CASSYSLDTYEQYF.

This clonotype was detected a few times. The J gene is TRBJ2-7, the V gene TRBV3-1; possibly TRBD1 or TRBD2 for D (6 bases each). V was pared by 0 bases and J by 3 bases, with 18 bases between. Germline V CDR1 and CDR2: LGHDT, YNNKEL (reference sequence). The CDR3 consists of 17 residues. The CDR3 spells CASSQDTLGGLDYEQYF. DNA of the CDR3: TGTGCCAGCAGCCAAGATACATTGGGGGGCCTAGACTACGAGCAGTACTTC.

The chain is built from TRBV20-1 and TRBJ2-5; D gene unclear. Trimming stripped 6 bases from V and 2 bases from J, with 13 bases between. The V gene's germline CDR1 is DFQATT and CDR2 SNEGSKA (reference sequence). This CDR3 contains 13 residues. CDR3 bases: TGCAGTGCAGGTCAGGCTAGACAAGAGACCCAGTACTTC. Encoded protein: CSAGQARQETQYF.

The chain carries TRBV2 and TRBJ1-5, with a possible D match to TRBD1 (5 bases). This CDR3 contains 13 residues. Germline lookup yields CDR1 SNHLY and CDR2 FYNNEI. The ends were cut back, 7 bases at V and 7 bases at J, with 14 bases in the middle. CDR3 sequence reads: CASTLTWGQPQHF. CDR3 nucleotides: TGTGCCAGCACCTTGACCTGGGGGCAGCCCCAGCATTTT.

CDR3 in amino acids: CASSLVGVNSPLHF. For the CDR3, the DNA is TGCGCCAGCAGCCTCGTCGGGGTTAATTCACCCCTCCACTTT. This chain connects TRBV4-3 to TRBJ1-6; D is unresolved. This CDR3 comprises 14 residues. V dropped 4 bases and J dropped 6 bases, with 10 bases sitting between them. CDR1 LGHNA and CDR2 YSLEER come from the germline V gene.